This record concerns one T cell receptor (beta chain) sequence. No antigen is known for it. No base quality values were provided; no much bigger clone lies one nucleotide off. This sample is drawn from a study of T cell responses to AZD1222 COVID-19 vaccine (dated by TCRdb to the early 2020s). With regard to the full study: TCR sequencing covered fewer than 250 trial participants: 200 to 220 given two doses of AZD1222 and 26 given two doses of MenACWY control vaccine. Trial participants were enrolled by age into 18-55, 56-69 and 70-plus year subgroups, with about 150, 28 and 57 TCR-sequenced participants respectively.

The CDR3 regions of human TCRbeta chains were subjected to immunosequencing. The paper's data handling went like this. TCRs in the repertoires were compared against a reference library of SARS-CoV-2-specific TCRs that had been generated with the MIRA antigen-specificity platform. Breadth was defined as the fraction of unique TCRs that were SARS-CoV-2-associated. Depth was defined as the fraction of total T cells that were SARS-CoV-2-associated. Using the MIRA data, every spike-specific TCR was mapped to the spike region that the TCR reacted to and assigned to either a CD4 or a CD8 class. Log10-transformed breadth and depth values were compared by one-way ANOVA with Sidak's multiple comparisons tests. Sourced from immuneACCESS, this table was stored by TCRdb with only in-frame sequences that have V and J called. A share of the clones is absent; for the studies checked, an unresolved V gene accounts for under half, and the remainder has no known explanation. V and J calls and clone size follow that table, whereas D and trimming were derived from the DNA. The sample records about 75,000 clones, around 88% of which are singletons. The ten largest account for 9% to 10% of the sample.

What the research found in general, with its limitations: The whole spike protein was spanned by vaccine-associated CD4 TCRs, and dominant responses were seen in regions 160-218 and 743-854. The 56-69-year group was small, and its depth increase did not reach significance, likely because of low power. A significant rise in spike-specific TCR breadth and depth was observed after two AZD1222 doses relative to day 0 and relative to MenACWY recipients. Nearly half of unique spike-specific TCRs reportedly recognized epitopes outside regions mutated in the B.1.351 and B.1.1.7 variants. No day 14 peak-response samples were available, so repertoires were characterized only after the peak T cell response. Conclusions about previously exposed vaccinees are limited because only five to seven AZD1222 recipients were SARS-CoV-2 seropositive at baseline. Participants were mostly white British, with more females than males. The authors suggested clonal diversity may have been underestimated.

In the paper's terms, the time point label means: about 28 days (+/-7) after the second vaccine dose. Taken with the paper, the label for treatment or condition translates to: meningococcal conjugate vaccine given as trial control. Vaccinee samples were obtained from the UK trials COV001 and COV002, which included a single-blind randomized controlled phase 2/3 trial of AZD1222 (ChAdOx1 nCoV-19) in healthy adults. For TCRbeta chain sequencing, PBMC samples from trial participants were taken at day 0 and at day 28 after the second dose. Taken from cysteine to phenylalanine, the CDR3 has 13 residues. Of all the DNA, just the CDR3 is kept, 39 bases in frame from base 1. The germline V gene encodes CDR1 SEHNR and CDR2 FQNEAQ (reference sequence). V is reduced by 1 base and J by 4 bases, leaving a spacing of 7 bases between them.

The sequence came from an adult who received the MenACWY meningococcal vaccine as a control. The V gene is TRBV7-9 and the J gene is TRBJ1-2; the D gene cannot be resolved reliably. The source was peripheral blood, collected 28 days after the second dose of the MenACWY control vaccine. The CDR3 region has the sequence CASSLEGIYGYTF. DNA sequence: TGTGCCAGCAGCTTAGAAGGGATCTATGGCTACACCTTC.